The rows below give T cell receptor beta chains drawn from one sample of a study of cytomegalovirus exposure and HLA in healthy donors. Sequencing was performed with immunoSEQ multiplex PCR; in TCRdb, only in-frame clones are kept and a portion is missing. The sample comprises approximately 130,000 clones, roughly four fifths of which are singletons, and about 3.4% rests with the top ten. Sequenced: PBMCs. These receptors were obtained from a man younger than 40 in good health and CMV-seronegative. Each CDR3 is given with its conserved first and last residue. Each record gives: clone size, J gene, V gene, D gene, CDR3 protein, CDR3 DNA. A D gene is named only where the DNA matches it firmly. Clone sizes are given selectively: once, few, many, or a class where the clone is expanded.

size: -
J: TRBJ1-2
V: TRBV2
D: -
CDR3: CASTVPQGDGYTF
DNA: TGTGCCAGCACGGTCCCCCAGGGCGATGGCTACACCTTC

size: -
J: TRBJ2-2
V: TRBV2
D: TRBD1
CDR3: CASTGTGDYTGELFF
DNA: TGTGCCAGCACTGGGACAGGAGACTACACCGGGGAGCTGTTTTTT

size: once
J: TRBJ2-4
V: TRBV7-2
D: TRBD1
CDR3: CASSQTGQQAKNIQYF
DNA: TGTGCCAGCAGCCAGACAGGGCAACAAGCCAAAAACATTCAGTACTTC

size: -
J: TRBJ2-5
V: TRBV4-2
D: -
CDR3: CASSHLANQETQYF
DNA: TGTGCCAGCAGCCACCTAGCCAACCAAGAGACCCAGTACTTC

size: once
J: TRBJ1-1
V: TRBV9
D: TRBD1
CDR3: CASSVVDRGGTEAFF
DNA: TGTGCCAGCAGCGTAGTAGACAGGGGAGGCACTGAAGCTTTCTTT

size: -
J: TRBJ1-2
V: TRBV25-1
D: TRBD1
CDR3: CASSEGQGFNYGYTF
DNA: TGTGCCAGCAGTGAAGGACAGGGTTTTAACTATGGCTACACCTTC

size: -
J: TRBJ2-1
V: TRBV27
D: -
CDR3: CASSRGSSYNEQFF
DNA: TGTGCCAGCAGTAGGGGGAGCTCCTACAATGAGCAGTTCTTC

size: -
J: TRBJ2-5
V: TRBV9
D: TRBD1
CDR3: CASTSGQDQETQYF
DNA: TGTGCCAGCACTTCGGGACAGGATCAAGAGACCCAGTACTTC

size: -
J: TRBJ1-1
V: TRBV19
D: -
CDR3: CASSTTAVNTEAFF
DNA: TGTGCCAGTAGTACGACAGCCGTTAACACTGAAGCTTTCTTT

size: few
J: TRBJ2-3
V: TRBV28
D: -
CDR3: CASSFIGGGTDTQYF
DNA: TGTGCCAGCAGTTTTATAGGAGGGGGCACAGATACGCAGTATTTT

size: -
J: TRBJ2-7
V: TRBV30
D: -
CDR3: CAWSLPAGRPYEQYF
DNA: TGTGCCTGGTCCCTACCTGCAGGCCGCCCCTACGAGCAGTACTTC

size: -
J: TRBJ1-5
V: TRBV5-4
D: -
CDR3: CASSLRGNNQPQHF
DNA: TGTGCCAGCAGCTTGCGGGGGAACAATCAGCCCCAGCATTTT

size: -
J: TRBJ2-3
V: TRBV6-4
D: TRBD2
CDR3: CASSEGASGSWGTDTQYF
DNA: TGTGCCAGCAGTGAGGGGGCTAGCGGGAGTTGGGGCACAGATACGCAGTATTTT

size: -
J: TRBJ2-3
V: TRBV29-1
D: -
CDR3: CSVLMWGGVTDTQYF
DNA: TGCAGCGTCCTGATGTGGGGGGGCGTCACAGATACGCAGTATTTT

size: -
J: TRBJ2-5
V: TRBV5-6
D: -
CDR3: CASSLAEGWETQYF
DNA: TGTGCCAGCAGCTTGGCCGAGGGTTGGGAGACCCAGTACTTC

size: -
J: TRBJ2-3
V: TRBV4-3
D: TRBD1
CDR3: CASSQDRFDRGTDTQYF
DNA: TGCGCCAGCAGCCAAGATCGGTTCGACAGGGGGACAGATACGCAGTATTTT

size: -
J: TRBJ1-1
V: TRBV18
D: -
CDR3: CASSPGEGLVTEAFF
DNA: TGTGCCAGCTCACCAGGAGAGGGCTTGGTGACTGAAGCTTTCTTT

size: -
J: TRBJ2-4
V: TRBV7-9
D: -
CDR3: CASSSALSQYF
DNA: TGTGCCAGCAGCTCCGCACTTTCTCAGTACTTC

size: -
J: TRBJ2-1
V: TRBV29-1
D: -
CDR3: CSLEKGGNEQFF
DNA: TGCAGCCTGGAAAAGGGGGGGAATGAGCAGTTCTTC

size: -
J: TRBJ1-2
V: TRBV19
D: TRBD1
CDR3: CATTLQGNYGYTF
DNA: TGTGCCACCACGCTACAGGGGAACTATGGCTACACCTTC

size: -
J: TRBJ1-5
V: TRBV4-1
D: TRBD1
CDR3: CASSLRDSLNQPQHF
DNA: TGCGCCAGCAGCCTCCGGGACAGTCTCAATCAGCCCCAGCATTTT

size: -
J: TRBJ2-5
V: TRBV14
D: TRBD1
CDR3: CASSQGRQGVGETQYF
DNA: TGTGCCAGCAGCCAAGGGAGACAGGGTGTTGGTGAGACCCAGTACTTC

size: -
J: TRBJ2-7
V: TRBV23-1
D: -
CDR3: CASSHGTTTVYEQYF
DNA: TGCGCCAGCAGTCATGGAACCACGACAGTCTACGAGCAGTACTTC

size: -
J: TRBJ1-2
V: TRBV20-1
D: TRBD1
CDR3: CSALGQGGYTF
DNA: TGCAGTGCTCTAGGACAGGGAGGCTACACCTTC

size: -
J: TRBJ2-1
V: TRBV6-1
D: TRBD1
CDR3: CASTFQGASYNEQFF
DNA: TGTGCCAGCACCTTCCAGGGGGCGTCCTACAATGAGCAGTTCTTC

size: -
J: TRBJ2-7
V: TRBV11-2
D: TRBD1
CDR3: CASSPRGRQGAREQYF
DNA: TGTGCCAGCAGCCCTAGGGGCCGGCAGGGGGCAAGGGAGCAGTACTTC

size: -
J: TRBJ1-4
V: TRBV18
D: TRBD1
CDR3: CASSPGTGFATNEKLFF
DNA: TGTGCCAGCTCACCAGGGACAGGGTTTGCAACTAATGAAAAACTGTTTTTT

size: -
J: TRBJ2-1
V: TRBV7-9
D: TRBD1
CDR3: CASSFGATGGAYSEQFF
DNA: TGTGCCAGCAGCTTCGGTGCGACAGGGGGAGCATACAGTGAGCAGTTCTTC

size: -
J: TRBJ2-1
V: TRBV29-1
D: TRBD1
CDR3: CSVAGQGYNEQFF
DNA: TGCAGCGTCGCGGGACAGGGTTACAATGAGCAGTTCTTC

size: -
J: TRBJ1-1
V: TRBV7-3
D: -
CDR3: CASSFGGENTEAFF
DNA: TGTGCCAGCAGCTTTGGCGGGGAGAACACTGAAGCTTTCTTT

size: -
J: TRBJ1-1
V: TRBV6-6
D: TRBD1
CDR3: CASRTGTGGAGAFF
DNA: TGTGCCAGCAGAACCGGGACAGGGGGCGCAGGGGCTTTCTTT

size: -
J: TRBJ1-5
V: TRBV19
D: -
CDR3: CASSSLQGGNQPQHF
DNA: TGTGCCAGTAGTTCGTTACAGGGAGGGAATCAGCCCCAGCATTTT

size: once
J: TRBJ2-3
V: TRBV4-3
D: TRBD2
CDR3: CASSQESGRARTYADTQYF
DNA: TGCGCCAGCAGCCAAGAAAGCGGGAGGGCCCGCACTTACGCAGATACGCAGTATTTT

size: -
J: TRBJ2-5
V: TRBV28
D: -
CDR3: CASSPPNLPQETQYF
DNA: TGTGCCAGCAGTCCCCCTAACCTCCCCCAAGAGACCCAGTACTTC

size: few
J: TRBJ1-2
V: TRBV28
D: -
CDR3: CASSPNYGYTF
DNA: TGTGCCAGCAGTCCGAACTATGGCTACACCTTC

size: -
J: TRBJ2-4
V: TRBV28
D: TRBD1
CDR3: CASSTEKWDSLAKNIQYF
DNA: TGTGCCAGCAGTACAGAGAAATGGGACAGTTTAGCCAAAAACATTCAGTACTTC

size: -
J: TRBJ1-1
V: TRBV6-5
D: -
CDR3: CASDSGSGKAFF
DNA: TGTGCCAGCGATTCGGGATCGGGGAAAGCTTTCTTT

size: few
J: TRBJ1-3
V: TRBV7-2
D: -
CDR3: CASTRGGVGNTIYF
DNA: TGTGCCAGCACCCGAGGAGGGGTCGGAAACACCATATATTTT

size: -
J: TRBJ2-1
V: TRBV27
D: TRBD2
CDR3: CASSLRRTSGGAGEQFF
DNA: TGTGCCAGCAGTTTACGACGGACTAGCGGGGGGGCGGGTGAGCAGTTCTTC

size: -
J: TRBJ2-3
V: TRBV30
D: TRBD2
CDR3: CAWSVGLATDTQYF
DNA: TGTGCCTGGAGTGTAGGACTAGCAACCGATACGCAGTATTTT

size: few
J: TRBJ1-5
V: TRBV7-2
D: TRBD1
CDR3: CASSLVQGGQPQHF
DNA: TGTGCCAGCAGCTTAGTGCAGGGGGGTCAGCCCCAGCATTTT

size: -
J: TRBJ2-7
V: TRBV7-9
D: TRBD1
CDR3: CASSLAVRGREQYF
DNA: TGTGCCAGCAGCTTAGCAGTCAGGGGGCGCGAGCAGTACTTC

size: few
J: TRBJ2-3
V: TRBV2
D: -
CDR3: CAKREADTQYF
DNA: TGTGCCAAAAGGGAGGCAGATACGCAGTATTTT

size: once
J: TRBJ2-7
V: TRBV6-4
D: -
CDR3: CASSDSNPPTGLLYEQYF
DNA: TGTGCCAGCAGTGACTCGAACCCCCCTACAGGGTTACTATACGAGCAGTACTTC

size: -
J: TRBJ1-2
V: TRBV13
D: TRBD1
CDR3: CAASRGGTGSITF
DNA: TGTGCCGCCTCTCGCGGCGGGACAGGGTCTATAACCTTC

size: -
J: TRBJ2-6
V: TRBV2
D: -
CDR3: CASREVSSGANVLTF
DNA: TGTGCCAGCAGGGAGGTTTCCTCTGGGGCCAACGTCCTGACTTTC

size: -
J: TRBJ1-5
V: TRBV7-8
D: TRBD1
CDR3: CASSPTAGTGIQPQHF
DNA: TGTGCCAGCAGCCCCACCGCCGGGACAGGGATTCAGCCCCAGCATTTT

size: few
J: TRBJ1-2
V: TRBV6-5
D: -
CDR3: CASSFGKISNYGYTF
DNA: TGTGCCAGCAGTTTCGGGAAGATATCTAACTATGGCTACACCTTC